Each of the 18 T cell receptor beta chains below was sequenced from the same sample in a study of liver allograft versus peripheral blood T cells. The overall study: Transplanted livers and recipients' peripheral blood had their T cell receptor repertoires compared.

TCRdb processed the reads anew with MiXCR; each CDR3 protein has one entry. The sample comprises 1,500 to 2,000 distinct CDR3 sequences, approximately 15% of which are singletons, and about 7.3% rests with the top ten. The receptors were gathered from a human patient who had a liver transplant. Some T cells may have come from the graft donor.

This clonotype is categorized as medium-sized. The chain uses TRBV6-5 and TRBJ1-1; D gene unclear. Trimming left V 8 bases short and J 0 bases short, with 16 bases between. CDR3 size: 15 residues. Germline-derived CDR1 and CDR2 are MNHEY and SVGAGI. The CDR3 here is CASSYSSLMNTEAFF. The CDR3 DNA reads TGTGCCAGCTCCTACTCGAGCTTGATGAACACTGAAGCTTTCTTT.

This clonotype counts as medium-sized. One end of the junction is discordant with germline, which a read error may explain. V gene TRBV20-1 combines with J gene TRBJ2-7, with 9 bases that match TRBD1. The germline CDR1 and CDR2 sequences are DFQATT and SNEGSKA (reference sequence). CDR3 size: 15 residues. This CDR3 reads CSVDQPGTGTYGQYF. In DNA, the CDR3 is TGCAGTGTTGATCAACCCGGGACAGGGACTTACGGGCAGTACTTC.

As for this clonotype: An end of the junction does not agree with germline; a read error may underlie this. The CDR3 sequence is CVSAQGKQKLFF. CDR3 coding DNA: TGTGTCAGCGCACAGGGAAAACAAAAACTGTTTTTT. The rearrangement uses TRBV28 and TRBJ1-4, with D perhaps matching TRBD1 (6 bases). The CDR3 is 12 residues long. Germline values: CDR1 MDHEN, CDR2 SYDVKM.

Judged by abundance, this clonotype is large (0.1 to 1%). For the CDR3, the DNA is TGCAGTGCTAGGGCGCCGGGACAGGGCTATGGCTACACCTTC. Protein product: CSARAPGQGYGYTF. The rearrangement uses TRBV20-1 and TRBJ1-2; 9 nucleotides align to TRBD1. From germline, CDR1 is DFQATT and CDR2 SNEGSKA (reference sequence). The CDR3 is made up of 14 amino acids. V shed 3 bases, J shed 4 bases, and the junction held 6 bases outside the gene matches.

Remarks on this clonotype: A much larger clone lies a single base off, so this may be a read error. This chain connects TRBV7-2 to TRBJ2-4, with D possibly being TRBD2 (5 bases). The length of the CDR3 is 14 residues. Germline values: CDR1 SGHTA, CDR2 FQGNSA. CDR3 protein: CASSQSRPAGIKYF. DNA of the CDR3: TGTGCCAGCAGCCAGAGTCGTCCGGCGGGCATTAAGTACTTC.

This clonotype is classed as medium-sized. The J gene is TRBJ2-7, the V gene TRBV28; D remains unclear. V was clipped by 9 bases and J by 6 bases, with 18 bases between them. This CDR3 contains 13 residues. Germline CDR1 is MDHEN and CDR2 is SYDVKM. The CDR3 bases are TGTGCCAGTTCAGGCGGTAAAGGGATCGAGCAGTACTTC. This encodes CASSGGKGIEQYF.

This clonotype is judged medium-sized. DNA of the CDR3: TGCAGTGCAGCGAACAGGGGGGACACCGGGGAGCTGTTTTTT. Its translation: CSAANRGDTGELFF. V and J are TRBV20-1 and TRBJ2-2, with 8 bases aligning to TRBD1. The CDR3 spans 14 residues. The V gene's germline CDR1 is DFQATT and CDR2 SNEGSKA (reference sequence). Trimming removed 6 bases from V and 3 bases from J; junction bases left unmatched: 6.

In its sample, this clonotype is large. The DNA of the CDR3 is TGTGCCATCAGTGAGTCCAAGGGGGGGACGGCTAATGAAAAACTGTTTTTT. It is translated as CAISESKGGTANEKLFF. The chain links TRBV10-3 to TRBJ1-4; possible D gene TRBD1, 6 bases. Looked up from germline, CDR1 is ENHRY and CDR2 is SYGVKD. This CDR3 comprises 17 residues. V lost 0 bases and J 3 bases, leaving 14 bases between the germline ends.

This clonotype was seen many times. The rearrangement uses TRBV6-2 or TRBV6-3 and TRBJ1-1, with a possible D match to TRBD1 (6 bases). The germline V and J ends were trimmed by 1 base and 0 bases, with 12 bases remaining between them. The length of the CDR3 is 16 residues. Germline V gene lookup returns CDR1 MNHEY and CDR2 SVGEGT. The CDR3 DNA is TGTGCCAGCAGTTACTTCTCTGGGGGCGTGAACACTGAAGCTTTCTTT. It encodes CASSYFSGGVNTEAFF.

This clonotype is large within its sample. The rearrangement uses TRBV10-3 and TRBJ2-7; D call uncertain. V dropped 10 bases and J dropped 3 bases, with 10 bases sitting between them. Germline V CDR1 and CDR2: ENHRY, SYGVKD. There are 11 residues in the CDR3. The CDR3 region is CATRDYYEQYF. The DNA for the CDR3 is TGTGCCACCAGAGATTACTACGAGCAGTACTTC.

This clonotype is large. The chain employs TRBV7-2 and TRBJ2-7, with TRBD2 matching 7 bases. Unmatched junction bases numbered 3, after V lost 5 bases and J lost 5 bases. Germline lookup yields CDR1 SGHTA and CDR2 FQGNSA. This CDR3 comprises 12 residues. CDR3 DNA: TGTGCCAGCAGCGCGGGAGTAAACGAGCAGTACTTC. Protein sequence: CASSAGVNEQYF. Looking up the rest from reference TRBV7-2 and TRBJ2-7 gives the full variable domain: GAGVSQSPSNKVTEKGKDVELRCDPISGHTALYWYRQSLGQGLEFLIYFQGNSAPDKSGLPSDRFSAERTGGSVSTLTIQRTQQEDSAVYLCASSAGVNEQYFGPGTRLTVT.

Judged by abundance, this clonotype is medium-sized. The rearrangement uses TRBV20-1 and TRBJ2-7; possible D gene TRBD1, 6 bases. The CDR3 consists of 16 residues. CDR1 and CDR2 (germline): DFQATT, SNEGSKA (reference sequence). Trimming removed 6 bases at V and 3 bases at J, with 24 bases between. CDR3 region: CSATFSGTLKDYEQYF. CDR3 bases: TGCAGTGCAACGTTTTCCGGGACATTAAAAGACTACGAGCAGTACTTC.

On this clonotype: A much more abundant neighbour one base away suggests this may be a read error. J is TRBJ2-3 and V is TRBV7-2; TRBD1 or TRBD2 may be the D gene (6 bases each). Per germline, CDR1 SGHTA and CDR2 FQGNSA. The CDR3 sequence is 16 residues long. CDR3 region: CAISLLGGVGTDTQYF. The CDR3 nucleotides are TGTGCCATCAGCTTACTGGGGGGCGTCGGTACAGATACGCAGTATTTT.

V usage is TRBV24-1 and J usage is TRBJ1-2, with 7 positions matching TRBD1. This CDR3 comprises 14 residues. The germline V gene encodes CDR1 KGHDR and CDR2 SFDVKD. Trimming cost V 4 bases and J 2 bases; bases outside gene matches: 3. The CDR3 reads CATSDTTGNYGYTF. The CDR3, as DNA: TGTGCCACCAGTGACACGACAGGGAACTATGGCTACACCTTC.

This clonotype counts as medium-sized. The chain joins TRBV19 to TRBJ2-1; no clear D. The CDR3 has 16 residues. The V end was cut by 6 bases, the J end by 7 bases, with 22 bases between. Germline V gene lookup returns CDR1 LNHDA and CDR2 SQIVND (reference sequence). The CDR3 spells CASSPLTMGTLNEQFF. CDR3 in DNA: TGTGCCAGTAGCCCTTTAACTATGGGAACCTTAAATGAGCAGTTCTTC.

This clonotype is labeled large. This chain joins TRBV7-2 and TRBJ1-3; maybe TRBD1 (5 bases). Per the germline V gene, CDR1 is SGHTA and CDR2 is FQGNSA. The CDR3 has 15 amino acids. Trimming removed 4 bases at V and 4 bases at J, with 14 bases between. Here the CDR3 DNA reads TGTGCCAGCAGCTACGACAGCGCCATCGGAAACACCATATATTTT. As protein: CASSYDSAIGNTIYF.

This clonotype ranks as medium-sized (0.01 to 0.1%). The chain has TRBV10-3 and TRBJ2-7, with TRBD2 matching 9 bases. The CDR3 runs 14 residues. V was clipped by 11 bases and J by 0 bases; unmatched bases: 8. Germline V lookup: CDR1 ENHRY, CDR2 SYGVKD. CDR3: CAARAGGSSYEQYF. DNA for the CDR3: TGTGCCGCCCGGGCGGGGGGGAGCTCCTACGAGCAGTACTTC.

This clonotype was recorded many times. V is TRBV18 and J is TRBJ1-1; D may be TRBD1 (5 bases). This CDR3 spans 14 amino acids. V was shortened by 3 bases and J by 1 base, with 9 bases between the two germline ends. Germline lookup yields CDR1 KGHSH and CDR2 LQKENI. CDR3 in amino acids: CASSPQTGNTEAFF. In nucleotides, the CDR3 is TGTGCCAGCTCACCCCAAACAGGGAACACTGAAGCTTTCTTT. Looking up the rest from reference TRBV18 and TRBJ1-1 gives the full variable domain: NAGVMQNPRHLVRRRGQEARLRCSPMKGHSHVYWYRQLPEEGLKFMVYLQKENIIDESGMPKERFSAEFPKEGPSILRIQQVVRGDSAAYFCASSPQTGNTEAFFGQGTRLTVV.